The 18 T cell receptor beta chains given below trace back to one sample, sequenced in a study of T cells in Graves' hyperthyroidism and ophthalmopathy (dated by TCRdb to between 2017 and 2020). The library was prepared using multiplex PCR. For sequencing, an Illumina HiSeq 2000 was employed. The TCR beta CDR3 regions were amplified from the RNA transcripts. A first-round RT-PCR of the TCR CDR3 used the HTBI primer set with the Qiagen OneStep RT-PCR kit. TCRdb itself trimmed the public reads at Q25 with fastp, ran MiXCR and retained productive beta chains. For every CDR3 protein sequence, its rows merge into one entry that carries the most common genes and DNA. For this sample the table gives 650,000 to 800,000 distinct CDR3 sequences, of which just under 45% were detected only once. The ten most abundant clones make up less than 9% of the sample. The sample taken for sequencing was peripheral blood or thyroid tissue (not recorded which). Receptors originate from an adult man with Graves' disease, either hyperthyroidism or ophthalmopathy (not recorded which).

V gene TRBV7-9 combines with J gene TRBJ1-1, with unresolved D. V was clipped by 7 bases and J by 4 bases, with 16 bases between them. CDR3 length: 14 amino acids. Per germline, CDR1 SEHNR and CDR2 FQNEAQ (reference sequence). The CDR3 sequence: CASTSYRGGTEAFF. The CDR3 DNA follows: TGTGCCAGCACCTCCTACCGGGGTGGCACTGAAGCTTTCTTT.

On this clonotype itself: Relative to the germline gene, one junction end is altered; a read error may explain this. The rearrangement joins TRBV29-1 to TRBJ1-1; 8 bases match TRBD1. The CDR3 contains 14 residues. Looked up from germline, CDR1 is SQVTM and CDR2 is ANQGSEA. CDR3 residues: CSVRTGLRDTEAFF. CDR3 coding DNA: TGCAGCGTCCGGACAGGGCTCAGAGACACTGAAGCCTTCTTT.

This clonotype came up many times. The genes are TRBV29-1 and TRBJ1-1; D not certain. The V end lost 4 bases, the J end lost 3 bases, and 12 bases lay between the germline ends. This CDR3 spans 13 amino acids. CDR1 and CDR2 (germline): SQVTM, ANQGSEA. The CDR3 bases are TGCAGCGTTGTTCGCGGGTTGGACACTGAAGCTTTCTTT. It specifies CSVVRGLDTEAFF.

There are a few counts of this clonotype. The chain combines TRBV29-1 with TRBJ1-5; D unclear. The CDR3 covers 11 residues. Trimming removed 4 bases from V and 4 bases from J, with 5 bases in between. The germline CDR1 and CDR2 sequences are SQVTM and ANQGSEA. The CDR3 DNA reads as TGCAGCGTTGGGGATAATCAGCCCCAGCATTTT. As protein: CSVGDNQPQHF.

The sample holds one count of this clonotype. J is TRBJ2-3 and V is TRBV5-5, with a tentative D call TRBD2 (5 bases). The V and J ends lost 0 bases and 0 bases respectively, with 11 bases between them. CDR1 and CDR2 (germline): SGHKS, YYEKEE (reference sequence). This CDR3 has 16 residues. The DNA for the CDR3 is TGTGCCAGCAGCTTGGCTGTTGGCGGGAGCACAGATACGCAGTATTTT. Protein: CASSLAVGGSTDTQYF.

Comments on this clonotype: A much larger clone sits a single nucleotide away, making a read error possible. The chain combines TRBV19 with TRBJ2-6; the D gene is possibly TRBD1 (5 bases). The CDR3 is made up of 16 amino acids. CDR1 is LNHDA, CDR2 SQIVND, per germline (reference sequence). The CDR3, as DNA: TGTGCCAGTAGTACCGGACGAGACTCTGGGGCCAACGTCCTGATTTTC. Translation gives CASSTGRDSGANVLIF.

In its sample, this clonotype was seen many times. The junction departs from the called germline gene at one end, perhaps through a read error. V and J are TRBV29-1 and TRBJ1-6, with D perhaps matching TRBD1 (5 bases). CDR3 length: 16 residues. The germline V gene encodes CDR1 SQVTM and CDR2 ANQGSEA. CDR3 nucleotides: TGCAGCGTCGAAGCGGATGAGGCAGGGCCAGGGTCACCCCTCCACTTT. This translates into CSVEADEAGPGSPLHF.

This clonotype was seen a handful of times. It may be a read error: a sequence one base away is much more abundant. J is TRBJ1-2 and V is TRBV7-9; TRBD1 matches 9 bases. The length of the CDR3 is 14 residues. The germline CDR1 and CDR2 sequences are SEHNR and FQNEAQ (reference sequence). The DNA for the CDR3 is TGTGCCAGCAGCTCAGACAGGGGGTCCTATGGCCACACCTTC. As protein: CASSSDRGSYGHTF.

V gene TRBV6-1 combines with J gene TRBJ1-1; no firm D call. CDR3 length: 12 amino acids. Germline-derived CDR1 and CDR2 are MNHNS and SASEGT. The ends were cut back, 8 bases at V and 4 bases at J, with 11 bases in the middle. Here the CDR3 reads CASQAPGTEAFF. The CDR3 coding sequence is TGTGCCAGCCAGGCCCCGGGCACTGAAGCTTTCTTT.

This clonotype came up many times. The chain is built from TRBV7-6 and TRBJ1-5; D is undetermined. The germline gives CDR1 SGHVS, CDR2 FNYEAQ. The CDR3 length is 13 residues. Deletions cut 5 bases from V and 5 bases from J, with 10 bases between. CDR3 protein: CASSQTRDQPQHF. CDR3 coding DNA: TGTGCCAGCAGCCAAACACGAGATCAGCCCCAGCATTTT.

V is TRBV24-1 and J is TRBJ1-4; 7 nucleotides align to TRBD1. V lost 2 bases, J lost 6 bases, and 5 bases stayed unmatched. Germline lookup yields CDR1 KGHDR and CDR2 SFDVKD. The length of the CDR3 is 15 residues. The DNA for the CDR3 is TGTGCCACCAGTGATTGGACAGGAGCCGATGAAAAACTGTTTTTT. This translates into CATSDWTGADEKLFF.

The V call is TRBV7-9, the J call TRBJ2-3; perhaps TRBD1 as D (6 bases). The V and J ends lost 1 base and 0 bases respectively, with 20 bases between them. The CDR3 extends over 19 amino acids. Germline V gene data show CDR1 as SEHNR and CDR2 as FQNEAQ (reference sequence). Here the CDR3 DNA reads TGTGCCAGCAGCTTAGGGGGGCAGGCCGCCTACCCTAGCACAGATACGCAGTATTTT. Translated, it gives CASSLGGQAAYPSTDTQYF.

The chain links TRBV29-1 to TRBJ1-2; the match to TRBD1 covers 9 bases. V trimming: 3 bases; J trimming: 1 base; junction bases outside the gene matches: 3. There are 14 residues in the CDR3. Germline V gene sequence: CDR1 SQVTM, CDR2 ANQGSEA. The CDR3 DNA is TGCAGCGTTGAGGGGACAGGGATTAACTATGGCTACACCTTC. The encoded protein is CSVEGTGINYGYTF.

This clonotype was observed a single time. This may be a read error: a much more frequent sequence differs by one nucleotide. V gene TRBV10-3 combines with J gene TRBJ2-2; perhaps TRBD2 as D (5 bases). CDR1 is ENHRY and CDR2 is SYGVKD in the germline V gene. There are 16 residues in the CDR3. CDR3 coding DNA: TGTGTCATCAGGCCTTCGGATCATAGCGACACCGGGGAGCTGTTTTTT. It yields the protein CVIRPSDHSDTGELFF.

The chain joins TRBV2 to TRBJ1-6, with D unclear. Germline CDR1 and CDR2: SNHLY and FYNNEI. V lost 9 bases, J lost 0 bases, and 6 bases lay in between. CDR3 length equals 13 residues. The CDR3 here is CASKSSYNSPLHF. In DNA form, the CDR3 reads TGTGCCAGTAAGAGCTCCTATAATTCACCCCTCCACTTT. Combining the CDR3 with reference TRBV2 and TRBJ1-6 gives the whole variable domain EPEVTQTPSHQVTQMGQEVILRCVPISNHLYFYWYRQILGQKVEFLVSFYNNEISEKSEIFDDQFSVERPDGSNFTLKIRSTKLEDSAMYFCASKSSYNSPLHFGNGTRLTVT.

The chain couples TRBV2 to TRBJ1-3; possibly TRBD1 for D (5 bases). V shed 4 bases and J shed 4 bases, with 14 bases lying between them. The CDR3 has 15 residues. Germline assignment: CDR1 SNHLY and CDR2 FYNNEI. CDR3 residues: CASSVSSGGGNTIYF. The CDR3 DNA reads as TGTGCCAGCAGTGTATCCTCCGGGGGGGGAAACACCATATATTTT.

On this clonotype: A much bigger clone sits one base away, suggesting this may be a read error. The rearrangement uses TRBV20-1 and TRBJ2-5; 10 bases line up with TRBD2. The germline V gene encodes CDR1 DFQATT and CDR2 SNEGSKA (reference sequence). The CDR3 runs to 15 residues. The DNA of the CDR3 is TGCAGTGCTCCTCCTAGCGGGAGATTTCAAGGGACCCAGTACTTC. Amino acid sequence: CSAPPSGRFQGTQYF.

This clonotype was found a few times. This chain connects TRBV7-8 to TRBJ2-5, with TRBD2 matching over 10 bases. This CDR3 is 16 amino acids long. Per germline, CDR1 SGHVS and CDR2 FQNEAQ. Trimming cost V 1 base and J 4 bases; bases outside gene matches: 6. This CDR3 is CASSLDLAGAIETQYF. Here the CDR3 DNA reads TGTGCCAGCAGCTTAGACCTAGCGGGAGCAATAGAGACCCAGTACTTC.